A selection of T cell receptor beta chains follows, all from one sample in a study of identical twins. MiXCR was run by TCRdb on the 5' RACE reads, yielding one entry per CDR3 protein. The sample has about 790,000 distinct CDR3 sequences, roughly 18% seen once. The data also belong to a second study, concerning T cells expressing NK-cell markers.

The specimen sequenced was PBMCs. All receptors derive from a young woman in good health. The CDR3 runs from the conserved cysteine through the conserved F or W. Each record gives: CDR3 length, clone size, V gene, J gene, D gene, CDR3 DNA, CDR3 protein. The D gene is left open where the match is weak. Clone sizes are given selectively: once, few, many, or a class where the clone is expanded.

16	NA	TRBV6-5	TRBJ2-1	TRBD2	TGTGCCAGCAGTTACGTGGGACTAGCGGGATACAATGAGCAGTTCTTC	CASSYVGLAGYNEQFF
12	many	TRBV18	TRBJ2-3	NA	TGTGCCAGCTCACCTAAGACAGATACGCAGTATTTT	CASSPKTDTQYF
14	few	TRBV29-1	TRBJ2-5	NA	TGCAGCGTCGAGAGGGGGGCTTTGGGGGAGACCCAGTACTTC	CSVERGALGETQYF
15	NA	TRBV7-9	TRBJ2-7	TRBD2	TGTGCCAGCAGCTCCGGGACTAGCGGGGGCTACGAGCAGTACTTC	CASSSGTSGGYEQYF
16	NA	TRBV7-9	TRBJ2-3	NA	TGTGCCAGCAGCTTAGCCCGAGACCCCTACACAGATACGCAGTATTTT	CASSLARDPYTDTQYF
19	NA	TRBV11-2	TRBJ2-2	NA	TGTGCCAGCAGCCGCAGGAGACAGGAGATTCTCGCGAACACCGGGGAGCTGTTTTTT	CASSRRRQEILANTGELFF
15	NA	TRBV20-1	TRBJ2-3	TRBD2	TGCAGTGCTATCCTAGCCGGGGGGGGAGTGGATACGCAGTATTTT	CSAILAGGGVDTQYF
14	NA	TRBV25-1	TRBJ2-7	TRBD2	TGTGCCAGCAGCCATAGCGGGGGAAGGTACGAGCAGTACTTC	CASSHSGGRYEQYF
14	NA	TRBV5-6	TRBJ2-5	NA	TGTGCCAGCAGCTGGAATTTGAAGCAAGAGACCCAGTACTTC	CASSWNLKQETQYF
13	few	TRBV20-1	TRBJ1-1	NA	TGCAGTGCTGCCAGGGGCTTGGGCGCTGAAGCTTTCTTT	CSAARGLGAEAFF
14	NA	TRBV18	TRBJ1-1	NA	TGTGCCAGCTCGTCAGAGACAGGGAACACTGAAGCTTTCTTT	CASSSETGNTEAFF
13	few	TRBV3-1	TRBJ2-1	NA	TGTGCCAGCAGCCAAGGACCCCACGGTGAGCAGTTCTTC	CASSQGPHGEQFF
16	few	TRBV12-3/TRBV12-4	TRBJ1-3	NA	TGTGCCAGCAGCGCCCGGTGGGGGTCTGGTGGAAACACCATATATTTT	CASSARWGSGGNTIYF
14	few	TRBV10-3	TRBJ2-7	TRBD2	TGTGCCATCAGTCGGGGGGGCCCCTCCTACGAGCAGTACTTC	CAISRGGPSYEQYF
16	NA	TRBV9	TRBJ1-3	NA	TGTGCCAGCAGCGATAGACCGAAAAGCTCTGGAAACACCATATATTTT	CASSDRPKSSGNTIYF
18	NA	TRBV15	TRBJ2-5	NA	TGTGCCACCAGCAGAAACAATATGGCCCTTCCTGGGCGAGAGACCCAGTACTTC	CATSRNNMALPGRETQYF
14	NA	TRBV9	TRBJ2-7	NA	TGTGCCAGCAGCGAACAGGGCCTGGGAAACGAGCAGTACTTC	CASSEQGLGNEQYF
14	NA	TRBV10-3	TRBJ1-5	NA	TGTGCCATCAGCGGACAGATCGGCAATCAGCCCCAGCATTTT	CAISGQIGNQPQHF
14	NA	TRBV6-5	TRBJ1-1	NA	TGTGCCAGCAGTTCTTTGGGGGGGAACACTGAAGCTTTCTTT	CASSSLGGNTEAFF
14	few	TRBV5-1	TRBJ2-7	NA	TGCGCCAGCAGCTTGAAATCCGGCCGCTACGAGCAGTACTTC	CASSLKSGRYEQYF
15	few	TRBV5-5	TRBJ2-2	NA	TGTGCCAGCAGCTTGGTTTATGGGAACACCGGGGAGCTGTTTTTT	CASSLVYGNTGELFF
15	NA	TRBV27	TRBJ2-1	TRBD1	TGTGCCAGCAGTAAGCGGACAGGGGGCCTCGGTGAGCAGTTCTTC	CASSKRTGGLGEQFF
14	NA	TRBV20-1	TRBJ2-5	NA	TGCAGTGCTAGGGGGGACCCCAACCAAGAGACCCAGTACTTC	CSARGDPNQETQYF
15	NA	TRBV4-3	TRBJ2-7	TRBD2	TGCGCCAGCAGCCAGGTTAGCGGGAGCTTCCTCGAGCAGTACTTC	CASSQVSGSFLEQYF
14	NA	TRBV6-2/TRBV6-3	TRBJ2-2	NA	TGTGCCAGCAGTTCGCCTGGGGGCGCCGGGGAGCTGTTTTTT	CASSSPGGAGELFF
13	few	TRBV20-1	TRBJ1-1	NA	TGCAGTGCTAGCCTGAGGATGAACACTGAAGCTTTCTTT	CSASLRMNTEAFF
14	many	TRBV6-1	TRBJ2-1	NA	TGTGCCAGCAGTCCCTACTCGGCGCACAATGAGCAGTTCTTC	CASSPYSAHNEQFF
14	few	TRBV5-1	TRBJ2-3	NA	TGCGCCAGCAGCGAACGGCCCAGGACAGATACGCAGTATTTT	CASSERPRTDTQYF
15	few	TRBV12-5	TRBJ1-2	NA	TGTGCTAGTGGTTTGGTCGCAGACGCTAACTATGGCTACACCTTC	CASGLVADANYGYTF